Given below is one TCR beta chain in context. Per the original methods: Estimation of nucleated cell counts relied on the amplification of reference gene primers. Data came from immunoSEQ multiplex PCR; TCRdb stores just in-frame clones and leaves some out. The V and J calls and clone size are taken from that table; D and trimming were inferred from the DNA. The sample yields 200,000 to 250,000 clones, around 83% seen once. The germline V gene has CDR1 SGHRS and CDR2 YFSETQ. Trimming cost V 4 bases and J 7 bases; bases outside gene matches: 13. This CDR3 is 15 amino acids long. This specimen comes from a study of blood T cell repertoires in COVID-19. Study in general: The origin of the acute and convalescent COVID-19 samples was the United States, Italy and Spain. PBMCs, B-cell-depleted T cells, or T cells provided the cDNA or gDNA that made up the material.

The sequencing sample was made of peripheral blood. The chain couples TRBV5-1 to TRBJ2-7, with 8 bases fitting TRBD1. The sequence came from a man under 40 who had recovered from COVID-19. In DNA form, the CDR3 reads TGCGCCAGCAGCCTCCGGACAGGGAGATTTGGTGAGCAGTACTTC. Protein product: CASSLRTGRFGEQYF.